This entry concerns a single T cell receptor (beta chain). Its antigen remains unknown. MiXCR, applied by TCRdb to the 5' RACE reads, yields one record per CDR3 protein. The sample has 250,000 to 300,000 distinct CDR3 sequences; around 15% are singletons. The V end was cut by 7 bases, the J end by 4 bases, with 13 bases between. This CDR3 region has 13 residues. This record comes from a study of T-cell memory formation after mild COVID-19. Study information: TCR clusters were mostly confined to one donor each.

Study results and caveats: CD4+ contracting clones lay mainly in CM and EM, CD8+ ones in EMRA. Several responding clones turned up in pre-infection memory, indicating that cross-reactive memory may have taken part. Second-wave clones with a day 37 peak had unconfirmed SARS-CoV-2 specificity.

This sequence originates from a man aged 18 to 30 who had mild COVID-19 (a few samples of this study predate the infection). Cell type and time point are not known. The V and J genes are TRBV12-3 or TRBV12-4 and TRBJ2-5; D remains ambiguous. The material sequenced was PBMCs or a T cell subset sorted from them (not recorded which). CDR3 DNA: TGTGCCAGCACCCTTGGTGGTGGAGAGACCCAGTACTTC. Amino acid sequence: CASTLGGGETQYF.